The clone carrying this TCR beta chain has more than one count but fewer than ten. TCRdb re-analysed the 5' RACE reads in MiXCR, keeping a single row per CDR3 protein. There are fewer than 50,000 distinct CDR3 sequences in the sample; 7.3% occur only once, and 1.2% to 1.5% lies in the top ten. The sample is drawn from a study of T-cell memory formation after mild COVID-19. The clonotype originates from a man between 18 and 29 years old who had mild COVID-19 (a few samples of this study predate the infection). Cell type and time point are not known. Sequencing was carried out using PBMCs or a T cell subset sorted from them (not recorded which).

The CDR3 reads CSARVGQGRTNTEAFF. CDR3 nucleotide sequence: TGCAGTGCTAGAGTCGGACAGGGTCGGACTAACACTGAAGCTTTCTTT. This chain links TRBV20-1 with TRBJ1-1, with 8 positions matching TRBD1. CDR1 is DFQATT and CDR2 is SNEGSKA in the germline V gene (reference sequence). The CDR3 consists of 16 residues. Trimming removed 1 base from V and 2 bases from J; junction bases left unmatched: 9.